This T cell receptor (beta chain) emerged from a study of T cells in Graves' hyperthyroidism and ophthalmopathy (dated by TCRdb to between 2017 and 2020). With respect to the entire study: Peripheral blood was collected at initial diagnosis, before any treatment. A discovery cohort of around 98 patients, fewer than 50 with Graves' ophthalmopathy and 55 to 60 with stable Graves' hyperthyroidism, was used to find distinguishing TCR V-J signatures. The study also compared thyroid tissue and blood T-cell repertoires from more than five Graves' hyperthyroidism patients. The 100 or so discovery patients were divided at random into training and test sets in a 7:3 ratio. Following sampling, methimazole starting at 30 mg daily was given to hyperthyroidism patients, and high-dose intravenous methylprednisolone was given to ophthalmopathy patients. The paper describes TCR Vbeta CDR3 sequencing of 140 or so peripheral blood samples, made up of 43 ophthalmopathy patients, roughly 75 hyperthyroidism patients and roughly 17 progressor patients. An independent validation cohort of 18 to 20 hyperthyroidism patients and about 16 patients who later progressed to ophthalmopathy tested prospective prediction of ophthalmopathy. Here is what the overall study found, with its caveats: No statistical method was used to set the sample size in advance, and investigators knew the group allocation. Most expanded thyroid clonotypes (frequency above 0.001) were also found in blood, which suggests that blood repertoires may mirror thyroid immune responses. In validation, the model predicted progression to ophthalmopathy a median of approximately 6.3 months before onset, with roughly 70% sensitivity and about 72% specificity. Ophthalmopathy was separated from stable hyperthyroidism by a 13 V-J signature model, with about 86% sensitivity and roughly 81% specificity obtained in cross-validation and 80%/75% obtained in testing.

A patient counted as having stable Graves' hyperthyroidism if no progression to ophthalmopathy occurred over 18 months of follow-up. Hyperthyroidism patients were aged 18 to 65 years and newly diagnosed, with disease duration of less than 2 months. Any patient with an uncontrolled infection, another autoimmune disease, pregnancy or lactation was excluded. Clinical symptoms, serum thyroxine and TRAb, thyroid ultrasound, and orbital computed tomography formed the basis for the diagnoses. Ficoll-Paque density gradient centrifugation was used to isolate PBMCs from about 9.4 ml of fresh peripheral blood. Total RNA was extracted using Trizol reagent, and RNA quality was assessed on an Agilent 2100 Bioanalyzer. The TCR beta CDR3 regions were amplified from RNA transcripts. The TCR CDR3 was subjected to a first round of RT-PCR using the HTBI primer set and the Qiagen OneStep RT-PCR kit. The libraries were constructed in a second round of multiplex PCR and then size-selected and purified. The libraries were sequenced on an Illumina HiSeq2000 using paired-end 100 bp reads. The study's processing was this. SOAPnuke was used to process the raw data, removing reads that contained adapters or uncalled bases, had a mean Phred below 15, or lacked an exact match to the constant primer or identifier. High-quality paired reads were merged using COPE v1.2.5, and each unique nucleotide sequence was defined as a clonotype. MiTCR v1.1 was used to align the clonotypes against IMGT TRBV, TRBD and TRBJ reference segments. The analysis included only V-J combinations with a frequency above 0.0001, which together covered 99.2% of the repertoires. A TCS score was defined as the ratio of F50 (clonal expansion) to E x V (chaos), with BLOSUM62-based TCRdist applied between CDR3 peptides within each V-J. Welch's t-statistics and random forest reduced roughly 530 V-J features to around 14, which were used in a naive Bayes classifier (R e1071). TCRdb reprocessing: public reads trimmed at Q25 with fastp, clones called with MiXCR, in-frame beta chains kept. Rows are unified per CDR3 protein, each entry keeping the most common DNA and genes. The V and J calls and clone size are TCRdb's, not the authors'. In this sample the table shows around 690,000 distinct CDR3 sequences, 17% of which occur a single time. Roughly a sixth of the sample goes to the ten largest clones.

Notes on this clonotype: It has no known antigen specificity. This may come from a read error, since a much larger clone is one base off.

From cysteine to phenylalanine, the CDR3 is 15 amino acids long. Solely the CDR3 DNA is kept, with 45 bases framed from the first base. Via the germline V gene (reference sequence), CDR1 is MNHEY and CDR2 SMNVEV. V is cut by 6 bases and J by 2 bases, and the space between the germline ends is 14 bases. The receptor was isolated from a man aged 50 to 60 with Graves' hyperthyroidism. The source material was blood. Rearrangement joined TRBV27 to TRBJ2-1, with the D gene not clear enough to name. The nucleotides read TGTGCCAGCAGCCCGGGCTCATTAACCTACAATGAGCAGTTCTTC. This translates into CASSPGSLTYNEQFF.